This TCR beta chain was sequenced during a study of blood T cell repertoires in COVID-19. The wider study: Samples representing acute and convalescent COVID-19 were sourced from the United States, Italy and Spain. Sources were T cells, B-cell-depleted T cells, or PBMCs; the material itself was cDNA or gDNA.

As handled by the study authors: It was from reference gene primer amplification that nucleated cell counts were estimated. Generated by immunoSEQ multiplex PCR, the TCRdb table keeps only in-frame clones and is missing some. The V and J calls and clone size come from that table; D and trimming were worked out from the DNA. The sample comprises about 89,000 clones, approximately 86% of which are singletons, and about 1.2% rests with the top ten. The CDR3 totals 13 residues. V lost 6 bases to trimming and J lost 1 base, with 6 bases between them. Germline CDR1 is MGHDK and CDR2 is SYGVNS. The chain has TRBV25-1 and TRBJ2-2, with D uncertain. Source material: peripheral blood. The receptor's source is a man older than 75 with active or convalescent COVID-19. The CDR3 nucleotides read TGTGCCAGCAGGGAGCAGAACACCGGGGAGCTGTTTTTT. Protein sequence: CASREQNTGELFF.